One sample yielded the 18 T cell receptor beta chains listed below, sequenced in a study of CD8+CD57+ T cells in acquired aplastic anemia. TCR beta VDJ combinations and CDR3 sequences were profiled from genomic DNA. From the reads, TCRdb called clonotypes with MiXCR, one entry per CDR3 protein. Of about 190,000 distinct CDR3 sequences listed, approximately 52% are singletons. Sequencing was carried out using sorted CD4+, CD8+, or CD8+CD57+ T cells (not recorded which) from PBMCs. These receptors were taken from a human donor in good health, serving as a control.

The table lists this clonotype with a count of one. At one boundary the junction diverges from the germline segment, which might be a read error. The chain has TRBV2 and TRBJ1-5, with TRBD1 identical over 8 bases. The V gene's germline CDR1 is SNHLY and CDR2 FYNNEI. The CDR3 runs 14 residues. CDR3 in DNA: TGTGCCAGCAGCGGACAGGGAGGAGACCAGCCCCAGCACTTT. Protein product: CASSGQGGDQPQHF.

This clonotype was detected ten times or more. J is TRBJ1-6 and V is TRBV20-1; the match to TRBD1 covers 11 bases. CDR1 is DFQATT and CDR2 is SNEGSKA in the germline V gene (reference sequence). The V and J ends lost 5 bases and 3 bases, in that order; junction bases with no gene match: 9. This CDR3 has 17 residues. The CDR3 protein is CSASLWTGGFYNSPLHF. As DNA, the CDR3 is TGCAGTGCTTCACTGTGGACAGGGGGCTTCTATAATTCACCCCTCCACTTT.

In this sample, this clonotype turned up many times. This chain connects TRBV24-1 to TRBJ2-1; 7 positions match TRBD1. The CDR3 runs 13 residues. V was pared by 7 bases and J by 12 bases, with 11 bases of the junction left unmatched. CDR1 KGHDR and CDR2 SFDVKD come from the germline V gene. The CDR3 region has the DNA TGTGCCACCAGCTTGAGCCTAACAGGGGTGCAGTTCTTC. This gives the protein CATSLSLTGVQFF.

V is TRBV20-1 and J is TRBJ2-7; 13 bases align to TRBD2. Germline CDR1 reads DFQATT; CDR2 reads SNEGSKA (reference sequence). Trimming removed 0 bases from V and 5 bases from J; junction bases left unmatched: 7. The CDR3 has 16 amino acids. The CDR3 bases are TGCAGTGCTAGAGACACGACTAGCGGGGGGCAGGACGAGCAGTACTTC. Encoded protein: CSARDTTSGGQDEQYF.

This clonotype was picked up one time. The CDR3 loop is CATSRDRTGQGQETQYF. The CDR3 DNA reads as TGTGCCACCAGCAGAGATAGAACGGGACAGGGCCAAGAGACCCAGTACTTC. V is TRBV15 and J is TRBJ2-5, with 9 bases that match TRBD1. CDR3 length: 17 residues. J gave up 1 base and V 0 bases, and 6 bases lay outside the gene matches. The germline gives CDR1 LNHNV, CDR2 YYDKDF (reference sequence).

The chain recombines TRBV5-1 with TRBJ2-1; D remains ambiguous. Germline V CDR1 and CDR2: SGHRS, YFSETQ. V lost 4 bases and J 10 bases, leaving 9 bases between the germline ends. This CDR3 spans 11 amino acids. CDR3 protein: CASSLSREQFF. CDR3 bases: TGCGCCAGCAGCCTTAGTAGGGAGCAGTTCTTC.

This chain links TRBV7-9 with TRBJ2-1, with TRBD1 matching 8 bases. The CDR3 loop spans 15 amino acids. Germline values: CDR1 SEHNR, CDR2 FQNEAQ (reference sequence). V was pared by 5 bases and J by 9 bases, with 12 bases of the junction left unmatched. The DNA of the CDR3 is TGTGCCAGCAGCCTCAGGTCGACAGGGGACCGTGAGCAGTTCTTC. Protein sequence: CASSLRSTGDREQFF.

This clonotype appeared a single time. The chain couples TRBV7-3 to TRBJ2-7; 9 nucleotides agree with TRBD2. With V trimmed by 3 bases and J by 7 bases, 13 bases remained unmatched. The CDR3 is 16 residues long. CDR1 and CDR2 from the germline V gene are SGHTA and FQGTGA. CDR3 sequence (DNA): TGTGCCAGCAGCTTTCAAAGAAGCGGGGGGAGCGATGAGCAGTACGTC. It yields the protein CASSFQRSGGSDEQYV.

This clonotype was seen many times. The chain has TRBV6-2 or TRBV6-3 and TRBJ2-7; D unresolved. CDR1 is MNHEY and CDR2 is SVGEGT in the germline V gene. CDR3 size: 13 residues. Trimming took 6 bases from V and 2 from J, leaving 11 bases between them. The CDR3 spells CASRLDKTYEQYF. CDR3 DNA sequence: TGTGCCAGCAGGCTCGACAAGACCTACGAGCAGTACTTC.

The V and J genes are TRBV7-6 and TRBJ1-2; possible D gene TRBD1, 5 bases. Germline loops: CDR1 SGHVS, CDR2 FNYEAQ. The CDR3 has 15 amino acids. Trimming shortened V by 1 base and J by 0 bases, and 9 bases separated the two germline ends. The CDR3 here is CASSLGQHSNYGYTF. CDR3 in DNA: TGTGCCAGCAGCTTAGGACAGCATTCTAACTATGGCTACACCTTC. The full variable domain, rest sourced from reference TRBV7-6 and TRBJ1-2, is GAGVSQSPRYKVTKRGQDVALRCDPISGHVSLYWYRQALGQGPEFLTYFNYEAQQDKSGLPNDRFSAERPEGSISTLTIQRTEQRDSAMYRCASSLGQHSNYGYTFGSGTRLTVV.

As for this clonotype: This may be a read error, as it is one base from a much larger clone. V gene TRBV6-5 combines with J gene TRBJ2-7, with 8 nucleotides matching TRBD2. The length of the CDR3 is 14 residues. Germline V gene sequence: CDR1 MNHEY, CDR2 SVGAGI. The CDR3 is CATRRTSSSYERYF. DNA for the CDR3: TGTGCCACCCGAAGGACTAGCTCATCCTACGAGCGGTACTTC.

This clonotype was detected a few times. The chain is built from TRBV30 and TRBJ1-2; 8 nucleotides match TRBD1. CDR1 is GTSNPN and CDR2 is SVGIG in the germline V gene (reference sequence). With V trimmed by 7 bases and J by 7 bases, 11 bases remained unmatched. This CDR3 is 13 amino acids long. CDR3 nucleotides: TGTGCCTCCGTGGGGCAGGGGGCGGCTGGCTACACCTTC. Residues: CASVGQGAAGYTF.

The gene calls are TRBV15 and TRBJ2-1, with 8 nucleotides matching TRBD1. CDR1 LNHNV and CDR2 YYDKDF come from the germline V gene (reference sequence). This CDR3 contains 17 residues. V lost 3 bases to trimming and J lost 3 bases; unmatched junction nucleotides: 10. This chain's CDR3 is CATSSPYGTGSYNEQFF. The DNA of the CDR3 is TGTGCCACCAGCAGCCCGTACGGGACAGGCAGCTACAATGAGCAGTTCTTC.

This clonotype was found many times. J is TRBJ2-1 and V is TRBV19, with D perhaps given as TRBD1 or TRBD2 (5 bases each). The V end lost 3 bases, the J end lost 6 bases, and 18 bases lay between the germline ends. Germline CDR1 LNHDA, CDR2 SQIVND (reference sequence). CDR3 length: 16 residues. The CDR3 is CASSIWGRASLNEQFF. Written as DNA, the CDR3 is TGTGCCAGTAGTATTTGGGGACGGGCCTCTCTCAATGAGCAGTTCTTC.

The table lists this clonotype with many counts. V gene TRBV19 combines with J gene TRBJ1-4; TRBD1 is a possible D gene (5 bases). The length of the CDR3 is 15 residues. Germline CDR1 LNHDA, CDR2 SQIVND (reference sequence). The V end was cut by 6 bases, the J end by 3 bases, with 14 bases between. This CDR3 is CASRLTGTANEKLFF. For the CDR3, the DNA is TGTGCCAGTAGGTTAACCGGGACGGCTAATGAAAAACTGTTTTTT.

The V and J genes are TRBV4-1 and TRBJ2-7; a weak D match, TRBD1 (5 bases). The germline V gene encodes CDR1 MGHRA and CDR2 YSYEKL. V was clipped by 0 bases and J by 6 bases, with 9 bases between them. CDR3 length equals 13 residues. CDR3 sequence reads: CASSQEGVREQYF. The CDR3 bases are TGCGCCAGCAGCCAAGAAGGGGTACGCGAGCAGTACTTC.

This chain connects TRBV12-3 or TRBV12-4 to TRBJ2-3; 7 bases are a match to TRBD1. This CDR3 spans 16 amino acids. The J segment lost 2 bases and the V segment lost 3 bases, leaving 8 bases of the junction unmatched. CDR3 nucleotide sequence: TGTGCCAGCAGTTTTAGGGGGCCTAGTGTCACAGATACGCAGTATTTT. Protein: CASSFRGPSVTDTQYF.

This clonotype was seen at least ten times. CDR3 protein: CASSSHAGGVYEQYF. The DNA of the CDR3 is TGCGCCAGCAGCTCACACGCAGGGGGCGTCTACGAGCAGTACTTC. V usage is TRBV5-1 and J usage is TRBJ2-7; 8 bases are shared with TRBD1. Germline loops: CDR1 SGHRS, CDR2 YFSETQ. J gave up 3 bases and V 3 bases, and 8 bases lay outside the gene matches. The CDR3 extends over 15 amino acids.